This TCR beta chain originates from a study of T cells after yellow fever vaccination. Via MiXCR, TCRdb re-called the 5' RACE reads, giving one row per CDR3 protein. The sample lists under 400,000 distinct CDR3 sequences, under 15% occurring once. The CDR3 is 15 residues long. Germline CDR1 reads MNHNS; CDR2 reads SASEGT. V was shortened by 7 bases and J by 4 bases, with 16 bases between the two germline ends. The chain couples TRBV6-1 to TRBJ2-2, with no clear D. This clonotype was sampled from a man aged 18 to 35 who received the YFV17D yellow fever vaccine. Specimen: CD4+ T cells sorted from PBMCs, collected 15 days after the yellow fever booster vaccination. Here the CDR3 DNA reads TGTGCCAGCACAAACGGCCGATGGGTCACCGGGGAGCTGTTTTTT. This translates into CASTNGRWVTGELFF.